A selection of T cell receptor beta chains follows, all from one sample in a study of lymphopenia after photon versus proton radiotherapy. Assay: immunoSEQ multiplex PCR; the TCRdb copy retains only in-frame clones and omits some. Here the sample spans about 60,000 clones, roughly 83% being singletons. The sample was peripheral blood, taken from a patient treated with proton-based radiotherapy. These receptor sequences come from a man aged 55 to 70 with pancreatic cancer. Both conserved end residues are part of each CDR3. A D gene is named only where the DNA matches it firmly. A row's size may be missing; if present it is once, few, many or a size class.

V	J	size	D	CDR3	DNA
TRBV7-9	TRBJ1-2	.	TRBD1	CASSFPEQGGYGYTF	TGTGCCAGCAGCTTCCCCGAACAGGGGGGCTATGGCTACACCTTC
TRBV7-2	TRBJ2-1	.	.	CASSLFGTSSYNEQFF	TGTGCCAGCAGCTTATTCGGGACCAGCTCCTACAATGAGCAGTTCTTC
TRBV18	TRBJ2-5	few	TRBD2	CASSRALAGRLGAQYF	TGTGCCAGCTCACGGGCACTAGCGGGAAGGCTCGGGGCCCAGTACTTC
TRBV15	TRBJ2-7	.	.	CATSRATSYEQYF	TGTGCCACCAGCAGAGCTACATCTTACGAGCAGTACTTC
TRBV2	TRBJ1-4	.	.	CASRREAALGEKLFF	TGTGCCAGCAGGAGGGAAGCGGCTTTGGGTGAAAAACTGTTTTTT
TRBV6-6	TRBJ2-6	.	.	CASSYSPSGGVLTF	TGTGCCAGCAGTTACTCGCCAAGTGGTGGAGTCCTGACTTTC
TRBV11-1	TRBJ2-5	.	TRBD2	CASKGTTVGTQYF	TGTGCCAGCAAGGGGACTACAGTCGGGACCCAGTACTTC
TRBV30	TRBJ1-1	.	TRBD1	CAWSVTGADTEAFF	TGTGCCTGGAGTGTAACAGGGGCGGACACTGAAGCTTTCTTT
TRBV18	TRBJ1-5	.	.	CASSLARGAPNQPQHF	TGTGCCAGCTCACTTGCTCGGGGGGCGCCCAATCAGCCCCAGCATTTT
TRBV4-2	TRBJ2-7	.	.	CASSQDLIQEQYF	TGTGCCAGCAGCCAAGATCTTATTCAGGAGCAGTACTTC
TRBV27	TRBJ1-4	.	.	CASSSFTNRGSEKLFF	TGTGCCAGCAGTTCATTCACTAACCGGGGATCGGAAAAACTGTTTTTT
TRBV28	TRBJ2-7	.	.	CASSSVRRREQYF	TGTGCCAGCAGTTCCGTTAGGAGGCGGGAGCAGTACTTC
TRBV6-1	TRBJ2-5	.	.	CASTLTWETQYF	TGTGCCAGCACGTTAACCTGGGAGACCCAGTACTTC
TRBV20-1	TRBJ2-3	once	.	CSGSSTDTQYF	TGCAGTGGGAGTAGCACAGATACGCAGTATTTT
TRBV4-2	TRBJ2-2	.	TRBD2	CASSQELSGSGSTGELFF	TGTGCCAGCAGCCAAGAATTGTCGGGAAGCGGGAGCACCGGGGAGCTGTTTTTT
TRBV30	TRBJ2-7	.	TRBD1	CAWSAGQGADEQYF	TGTGCCTGGAGCGCAGGACAGGGGGCCGACGAGCAGTACTTC
TRBV25-1	TRBJ2-2	.	TRBD1	CASSEGRRTGDTGELFF	TGTGCCAGCAGTGAAGGGCGAAGGACAGGGGATACCGGGGAGCTGTTTTTT
TRBV7-6	TRBJ2-1	.	TRBD1	CASSLILGRQGQQFF	TGTGCCAGCAGCTTAATCCTCGGTCGACAGGGACAGCAGTTCTTC
TRBV15	TRBJ2-6	.	.	CATSRDLWTGANVLTF	TGTGCCACCAGCAGAGACCTGTGGACTGGGGCCAACGTCCTGACTTTC
TRBV20-1	TRBJ1-2	.	TRBD1	CSGTGGIGYTF	TGCAGTGGGACAGGGGGCATTGGCTACACCTTC
TRBV29-1	TRBJ2-1	.	TRBD2	CSVASGGAGEQFF	TGCAGCGTCGCTAGCGGGGGGGCGGGAGAGCAGTTCTTC
TRBV5-4	TRBJ1-4	.	.	CASSLTNEREKLFF	TGTGCCAGCAGCTTGACCAATGAAAGGGAAAAACTGTTTTTT
TRBV6-1	TRBJ2-2	.	.	CASTQGSLNTGELFF	TGTGCCAGCACCCAGGGCAGCCTAAACACCGGGGAGCTGTTTTTT
TRBV4-1	TRBJ2-2	.	TRBD2	CASSQIAGPTTGELFF	TGCGCCAGCAGCCAAATAGCGGGACCTACCACCGGGGAGCTGTTTTTT
TRBV9	TRBJ2-5	.	.	CASSPRGGQETQYF	TGTGCCAGCAGCCCGAGAGGGGGGCAGGAGACCCAGTACTTC
TRBV5-4	TRBJ1-1	.	.	CASSPQRGENTEAFF	TGTGCCAGCAGCCCGCAGAGAGGGGAGAACACTGAAGCTTTCTTT
TRBV19	TRBJ2-7	.	.	CASSPGGYEQYF	TGTGCCAGTAGTCCAGGGGGGTACGAGCAGTACTTC
TRBV28	TRBJ1-1	.	TRBD1	CASSLRQGQYTEAFF	TGTGCCAGCAGTTTGAGACAGGGACAGTACACTGAAGCTTTCTTT
TRBV14	TRBJ2-1	.	.	CASSQDRVGSEQFF	TGTGCCAGCAGCCAAGACAGGGTTGGAAGTGAGCAGTTCTTC
TRBV5-6	TRBJ2-5	.	.	CASRIRTRQSFQETQYF	TGTGCCAGCAGGATTAGAACGAGACAATCTTTCCAAGAGACCCAGTACTTC
TRBV4-1	TRBJ1-4	once	.	CASSQDAKGSEKLFF	TGCGCCAGCAGCCAAGATGCGAAGGGTAGTGAAAAACTGTTTTTT